These T cell receptor beta chains were read from a single sample in a study of blood T cell repertoires in COVID-19. TCRdb's table, derived via immunoSEQ multiplex PCR, lists solely in-frame clones and lacks some. The data show some 340,000 clones, more than 85% seen once. The specimen sequenced was PBMCs or T cells enriched from blood (not recorded which). These receptors all stem from a woman in her thirties who had been exposed to COVID-19. The CDR3 runs from the conserved cysteine through the conserved F or W. A D gene is named only where the DNA matches it firmly. Expanded clones get a size class; other rows say once, few or many, or leave the size out.

V: TRBV14
D: -
J: TRBJ2-3
size: -
DNA: TGTGCCAGCAGCCTATCCACAGATACGCAGTATTTT
CDR3: CASSLSTDTQYF

V: TRBV4-1
D: TRBD1
J: TRBJ1-1
size: -
DNA: TGCGCCAGCAGCCGGGGACAGTCCACTGAAGCTTTCTTT
CDR3: CASSRGQSTEAFF

V: TRBV9
D: -
J: TRBJ1-1
size: -
DNA: TGTGCCAGCAGCCCCCTAGGGGGAACTGAAGCTTTCTTT
CDR3: CASSPLGGTEAFF

V: TRBV14
D: -
J: TRBJ1-2
size: -
DNA: TGTGCCAGCAGCCAAGTCTCGGGGGGCCACCAGGGCTACACCTTC
CDR3: CASSQVSGGHQGYTF

V: TRBV15
D: -
J: TRBJ1-2
size: -
DNA: TGTGCCACCAGCAGAGGGGGCGCTTACCATGGCTACACCTTC
CDR3: CATSRGGAYHGYTF

V: TRBV25-1
D: TRBD2
J: TRBJ2-5
size: -
DNA: TGTGCCAGCAGCGGGAGGACACCAGAGACCCAGTACTTC
CDR3: CASSGRTPETQYF

V: TRBV10-3
D: -
J: TRBJ1-2
size: -
DNA: TGTGCCATCAGCTCCACAGGGTATGGCTACACCTTC
CDR3: CAISSTGYGYTF

V: TRBV7-7
D: -
J: TRBJ2-7
size: once
DNA: TGTGCCAGCAGCTTAGGCCAGGGCCTCGGGGAGCAGTACTTC
CDR3: CASSLGQGLGEQYF

V: TRBV15
D: TRBD1
J: TRBJ1-1
size: -
DNA: TGTGCCACCAGCAGAGCCCAGGGGGCAGATACTGAAGCTTTCTTT
CDR3: CATSRAQGADTEAFF

V: TRBV4-3
D: -
J: TRBJ1-3
size: once
DNA: TGCGCCAGCAGCCAAGATGGGACTCACTCTGGAAACACCATATATTTT
CDR3: CASSQDGTHSGNTIYF

V: TRBV19
D: TRBD2
J: TRBJ2-2
size: -
DNA: TGTGCCAGTAGGAAAGTAGCGGGGGGGAACACCGGGGAGCTGTTTTTT
CDR3: CASRKVAGGNTGELFF

V: TRBV7-9
D: TRBD1
J: TRBJ2-7
size: -
DNA: TGTGCCAGCAGCTCCCCCTGGACAGGCGGCCACTACGAGCAGTACTTC
CDR3: CASSSPWTGGHYEQYF

V: TRBV9
D: -
J: TRBJ1-3
size: -
DNA: TGTGCCAGCAGCGTAGATTCCGGGGATGGTGGAAACACCATATATTTT
CDR3: CASSVDSGDGGNTIYF

V: TRBV10-2
D: -
J: TRBJ1-6
size: -
DNA: TGCGCCAGCAGTGAGAAAGTCGGGGGTTCACCCCTCCACTTT
CDR3: CASSEKVGGSPLHF

V: TRBV6-4
D: TRBD1
J: TRBJ1-5
size: -
DNA: TGTGCCGGATACCGGGACAGGGATCAGCCCCAGCATTTT
CDR3: CAGYRDRDQPQHF

V: TRBV7-9
D: TRBD1
J: TRBJ1-1
size: -
DNA: TGTGCCAGCAGCCTCCTGGGACAGGGTAAGCCTGAAGCTTTCTTT
CDR3: CASSLLGQGKPEAFF

V: TRBV11-1
D: TRBD1
J: TRBJ1-1
size: -
DNA: TGTGCCAGCAGCTACCCCCTGGGACAGGGGAACACTGAAGCTTTCTTT
CDR3: CASSYPLGQGNTEAFF

V: TRBV4-1
D: TRBD2
J: TRBJ2-1
size: -
DNA: TGCGCCAGCAGCCAACCCCGAATTAGCGGGGGTAACAATGAGCAGTTCTTC
CDR3: CASSQPRISGGNNEQFF

V: TRBV5-1
D: TRBD1
J: TRBJ1-2
size: -
DNA: TGCGCCAGCAGCGGGCAGGGGGACTATGGCTACACCTTC
CDR3: CASSGQGDYGYTF

V: TRBV5-1
D: TRBD1
J: TRBJ2-5
size: -
DNA: TGCGCCAGCAGCTTGCAACAGGGGAAGGGAGAGACCCAGTACTTC
CDR3: CASSLQQGKGETQYF

V: TRBV25-1
D: TRBD1
J: TRBJ2-1
size: -
DNA: TGTGCCATAGGGACAGGGGTGAATGAGCAGTTCTTC
CDR3: CAIGTGVNEQFF

V: TRBV7-9
D: TRBD1
J: TRBJ2-7
size: -
DNA: TGTGCCAGCGGACCGAGGACAGGGGGCAAAATTGGGTACTTC
CDR3: CASGPRTGGKIGYF

V: TRBV6-2/TRBV6-3
D: -
J: TRBJ2-7
size: once
DNA: TGTGCCAGCAGTTACCCCTCTGGGGGGGGCCCCTACGAGCAGTACTTC
CDR3: CASSYPSGGGPYEQYF

V: TRBV19
D: -
J: TRBJ1-2
size: -
DNA: TGTGCCAGTAGTCGTGGACAACCCAACTATGGCTACACCTTC
CDR3: CASSRGQPNYGYTF

V: TRBV3-1/TRBV3-2
D: TRBD1
J: TRBJ1-4
size: -
DNA: TGTGCCAGCAGACCGGGACAGGGGGGCGAAAAACTGTTTTTT
CDR3: CASRPGQGGEKLFF

V: TRBV25-1
D: TRBD2
J: TRBJ2-3
size: -
DNA: TGTGCCAGCAGTGAACTTAGCGGGGGGGCCACAGATACGCAGTATTTT
CDR3: CASSELSGGATDTQYF

V: TRBV10-3
D: -
J: TRBJ1-2
size: -
DNA: TGTGCCATCTACAGGGAATCGGTGTCAATTGGCTACACCTTC
CDR3: CAIYRESVSIGYTF

V: TRBV6-2/TRBV6-3
D: -
J: TRBJ1-1
size: -
DNA: TGTGCCAGCAGTTATGAAACTCGCGGTGAAGCTTTCTTT
CDR3: CASSYETRGEAFF

V: TRBV11-2
D: -
J: TRBJ1-3
size: -
DNA: TGTGCCAGCAGCCCCCTCGGAAACACCATATATTTT
CDR3: CASSPLGNTIYF

V: TRBV3-1/TRBV3-2
D: -
J: TRBJ1-2
size: -
DNA: TGTGCCAGCAGCCTGGGACATTCAGTACCCGAGGCGGATGGCTACACCTTC
CDR3: CASSLGHSVPEADGYTF

V: TRBV10-3
D: -
J: TRBJ1-2
size: -
DNA: TGTGCCATCAGTGTTGAGCGTAACTATGGCTACACCTTC
CDR3: CAISVERNYGYTF

V: TRBV3-1/TRBV3-2
D: TRBD2
J: TRBJ2-1
size: -
DNA: TGTGCCAGCAGCCCTTTTGGGCTAGCGGGGGAGTACAATGAGCAGTTCTTC
CDR3: CASSPFGLAGEYNEQFF

V: TRBV6-4
D: -
J: TRBJ1-5
size: once
DNA: TGTGCCAGCAGTGACTTTTTGACACGAGATAGCAATCAGCCCCAGCATTTT
CDR3: CASSDFLTRDSNQPQHF

V: TRBV6-2/TRBV6-3
D: -
J: TRBJ2-7
size: -
DNA: TGTGCCAGCAGTTACTCGAACAGGGTCGCCTACGAGCAGTACTTC
CDR3: CASSYSNRVAYEQYF

V: TRBV6-5
D: -
J: TRBJ1-2
size: -
DNA: TGTGCCAGCGCCTTTTGGGGACAAGATAACTATGGCTACACCTTC
CDR3: CASAFWGQDNYGYTF

V: TRBV7-8
D: -
J: TRBJ1-4
size: few
DNA: TGTGCCAGCAGCTTTGGACAGACTAATGAAAAACTGTTTTTT
CDR3: CASSFGQTNEKLFF

V: TRBV20-1
D: -
J: TRBJ2-5
size: once
DNA: TGCAGTGCTAGTCGCGGGCTTCGGTACCAAGAGACCCAGTACTTC
CDR3: CSASRGLRYQETQYF

V: TRBV5-1
D: -
J: TRBJ2-7
size: -
DNA: TGCGCCAGCAGCTTGGTCGGGGGGCGAGGCTACGAGCAGTACTTC
CDR3: CASSLVGGRGYEQYF

V: TRBV10-3
D: -
J: TRBJ1-2
size: -
DNA: TGTGCCATCAGTGAGTCGACGGGCAGGGGAAACTATGGCTACACCTTC
CDR3: CAISESTGRGNYGYTF

V: TRBV6-4
D: TRBD2
J: TRBJ2-1
size: once
DNA: TGTGCCAGCAGTGACTACTCTAGCGGGGACTACAATGAGCAGTTCTTC
CDR3: CASSDYSSGDYNEQFF

V: TRBV5-1
D: TRBD1
J: TRBJ1-6
size: -
DNA: TGCGCCAGCAAATTTGTGGGGACAGGGGGGTCACCCCTCCACTTT
CDR3: CASKFVGTGGSPLHF